The 2 T cell receptor beta chains presented below share a single source sample, sequenced in a study of technical replicates of blood from a few donors. Here immunoSEQ multiplex PCR was the method, and the copy in TCRdb shows in-frame clones only, minus some. The sample has over 60,000 clones, 93% seen once. The source material was T cells isolated from PBMCs. The receptors were sampled from a human donor in good health.

In DNA, the CDR3 is TGCGCCAGCAGCCGACGGACAGGGGATTGGAACACCATATATTTT. Residues: CASSRRTGDWNTIYF. The chain joins TRBV5-1 to TRBJ1-3, with 9 bases that match TRBD1. The germline gives CDR1 SGHRS, CDR2 YFSETQ. J lost 7 bases, V lost 4 bases, and 9 bases had no gene match. There are 15 residues in the CDR3.

The CDR3 DNA sequence: TGTGCCAGCAGCGCAGGCCTGAGCTCCTACGAGCAGTACTTC. Amino acids: CASSAGLSSYEQYF. This rearrangement joins TRBV7-8 to TRBJ2-7, with unresolved D. The germline V and J ends were trimmed by 5 bases and 0 bases, with 11 bases remaining between them. The CDR3 covers 14 residues. From germline, CDR1 is SGHVS and CDR2 FQNEAQ.